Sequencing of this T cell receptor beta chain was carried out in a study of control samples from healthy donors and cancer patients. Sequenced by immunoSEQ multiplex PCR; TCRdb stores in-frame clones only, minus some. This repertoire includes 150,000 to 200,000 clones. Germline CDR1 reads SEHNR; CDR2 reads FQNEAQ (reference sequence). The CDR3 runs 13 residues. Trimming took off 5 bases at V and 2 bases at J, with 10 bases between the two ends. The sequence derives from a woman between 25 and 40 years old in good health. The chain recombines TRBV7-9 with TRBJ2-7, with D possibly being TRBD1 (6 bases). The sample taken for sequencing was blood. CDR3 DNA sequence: TGTGCCAGCAGCACGACAGGTCCCTACGAGCAGTACTTC. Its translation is CASSTTGPYEQYF.